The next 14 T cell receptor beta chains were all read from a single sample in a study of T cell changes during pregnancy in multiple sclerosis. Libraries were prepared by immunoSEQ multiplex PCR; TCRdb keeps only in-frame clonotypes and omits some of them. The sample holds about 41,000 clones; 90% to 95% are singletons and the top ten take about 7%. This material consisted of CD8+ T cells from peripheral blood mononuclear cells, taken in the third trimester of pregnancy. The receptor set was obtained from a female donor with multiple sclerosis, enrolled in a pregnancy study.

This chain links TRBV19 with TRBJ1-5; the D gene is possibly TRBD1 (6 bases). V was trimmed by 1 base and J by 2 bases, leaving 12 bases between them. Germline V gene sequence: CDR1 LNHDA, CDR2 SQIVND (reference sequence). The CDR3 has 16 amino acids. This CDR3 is CASSIGGGSGNQPQHF. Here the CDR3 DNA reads TGTGCCAGTAGTATAGGAGGGGGTTCCGGCAATCAGCCCCAGCATTTT. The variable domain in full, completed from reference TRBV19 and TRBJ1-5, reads DGGITQSPKYLFRKEGQNVTLSCEQNLNHDAMYWYRQDPGQGLRLIYYSQIVNDFQKGDIAEGYSVSREKKESFPLTVTSAQKNPTAFYLCASSIGGGSGNQPQHFGDGTRLSIL.

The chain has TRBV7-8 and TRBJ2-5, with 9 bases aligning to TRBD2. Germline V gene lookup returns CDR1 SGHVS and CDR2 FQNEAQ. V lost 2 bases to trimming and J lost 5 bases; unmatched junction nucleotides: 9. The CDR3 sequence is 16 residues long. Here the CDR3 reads CASSLRASGIEETQYF. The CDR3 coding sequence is TGTGCCAGCAGCTTACGAGCTAGCGGGATTGAGGAGACCCAGTACTTC.

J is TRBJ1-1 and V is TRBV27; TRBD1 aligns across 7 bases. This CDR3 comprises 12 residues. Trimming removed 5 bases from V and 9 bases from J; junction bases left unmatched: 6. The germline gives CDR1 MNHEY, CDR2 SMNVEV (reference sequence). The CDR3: CASSPGTDQAFF. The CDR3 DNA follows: TGTGCCAGCAGTCCAGGGACAGACCAAGCTTTCTTT.

CDR3 loop: CASSFGERDYYNNEQFF. CDR3 in DNA: TGTGCCAGCAGCTTCGGCGAACGGGACTACTATAACAATGAGCAGTTCTTC. V usage is TRBV5-4 and J usage is TRBJ2-1; the match to TRBD2 covers 7 bases. The J segment lost 5 bases and the V segment lost 2 bases, leaving 13 bases of the junction unmatched. Germline CDR1 reads SGHNT; CDR2 reads YYREEE (reference sequence). The CDR3 contains 17 residues.

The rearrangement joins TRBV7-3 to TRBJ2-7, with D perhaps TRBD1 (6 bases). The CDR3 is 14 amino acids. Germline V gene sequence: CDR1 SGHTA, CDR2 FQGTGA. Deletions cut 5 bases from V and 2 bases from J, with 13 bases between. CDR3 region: CASSPHGQPYEQYF. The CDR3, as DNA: TGTGCCAGCAGCCCCCACGGACAGCCCTACGAGCAGTACTTC.

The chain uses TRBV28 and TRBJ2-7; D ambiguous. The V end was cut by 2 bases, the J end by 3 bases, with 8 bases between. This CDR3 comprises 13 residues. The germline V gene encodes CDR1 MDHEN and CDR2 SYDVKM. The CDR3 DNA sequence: TGTGCCAGCAGTTTAGGCGGCGACTACGAGCAGTACTTC. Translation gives CASSLGGDYEQYF.

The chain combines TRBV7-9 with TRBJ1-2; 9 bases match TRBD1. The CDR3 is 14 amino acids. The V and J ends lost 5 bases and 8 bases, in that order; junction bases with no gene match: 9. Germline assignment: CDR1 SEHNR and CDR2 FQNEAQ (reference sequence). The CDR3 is CASSHTGGAEGYTF. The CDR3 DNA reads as TGTGCCAGCAGCCATACAGGGGGCGCGGAGGGCTACACCTTC.

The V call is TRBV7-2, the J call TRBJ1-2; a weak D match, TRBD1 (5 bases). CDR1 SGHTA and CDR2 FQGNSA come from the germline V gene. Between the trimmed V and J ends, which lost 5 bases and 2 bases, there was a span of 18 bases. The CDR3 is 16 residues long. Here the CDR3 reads CASSRPEDSANYGYTF. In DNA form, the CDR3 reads TGTGCCAGCAGCCGACCCGAAGACAGTGCCAACTATGGCTACACCTTC.

The CDR3 protein is CASSILAGERGSYEQYF. Written as DNA, the CDR3 is TGTGCCAGTAGTATACTAGCGGGAGAGCGAGGGTCCTACGAGCAGTACTTC. The chain combines TRBV19 with TRBJ2-7, with 10 bases lining up with TRBD2. CDR1 and CDR2 (germline): LNHDA, SQIVND (reference sequence). CDR3 length equals 17 residues. The junction had 8 bases not matched to a gene; V was cut back by 2 bases and J by 1 base. Looking up the rest from reference TRBV19 and TRBJ2-7 gives the full variable domain: DGGITQSPKYLFRKEGQNVTLSCEQNLNHDAMYWYRQDPGQGLRLIYYSQIVNDFQKGDIAEGYSVSREKKESFPLTVTSAQKNPTAFYLCASSILAGERGSYEQYFGPGTRLTVT.

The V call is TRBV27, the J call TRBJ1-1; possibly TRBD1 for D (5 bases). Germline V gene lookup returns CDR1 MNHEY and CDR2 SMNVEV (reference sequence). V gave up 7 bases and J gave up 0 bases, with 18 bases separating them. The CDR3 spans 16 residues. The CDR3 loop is CASKTDKNVMNTEAFF. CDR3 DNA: TGTGCCAGCAAGACAGACAAAAATGTAATGAACACTGAAGCTTTCTTT.

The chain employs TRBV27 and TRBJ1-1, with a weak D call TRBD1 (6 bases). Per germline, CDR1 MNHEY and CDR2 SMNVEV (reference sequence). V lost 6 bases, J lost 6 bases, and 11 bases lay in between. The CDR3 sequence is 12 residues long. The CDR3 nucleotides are TGTGCCAGCAGACCTAGGGGGTCTGAAGCTTTCTTT. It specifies CASRPRGSEAFF.

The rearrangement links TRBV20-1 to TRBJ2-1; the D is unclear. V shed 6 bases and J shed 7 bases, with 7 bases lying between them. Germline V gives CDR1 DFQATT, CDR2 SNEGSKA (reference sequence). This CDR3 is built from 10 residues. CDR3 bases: TGCAGTGCAGATGAGAATGAGCAGTTCTTC. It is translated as CSADENEQFF.

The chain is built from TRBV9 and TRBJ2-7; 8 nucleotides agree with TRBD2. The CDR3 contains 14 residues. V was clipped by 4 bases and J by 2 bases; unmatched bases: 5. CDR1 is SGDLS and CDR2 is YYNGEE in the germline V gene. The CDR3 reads CASSTGLATYEQYF. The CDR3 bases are TGTGCCAGCAGCACCGGACTAGCCACCTACGAGCAGTACTTC.

DNA for the CDR3: TGTGCCAGCAGCTCTCACTCGGTCGAGCAGTACTTC. This encodes CASSSHSVEQYF. The chain uses TRBV12-1 and TRBJ2-7; TRBD2 is the table's D call and was not checked against the DNA. TRBV12-1 is listed as a pseudogene. The CDR3 covers 12 residues.